The 27 T cell receptor beta chains given below trace back to one sample, sequenced in a study of blood T cell repertoires in COVID-19. Some clones are missing from TCRdb's copy, which holds only in-frame ones; the method was immunoSEQ multiplex PCR. The table shows roughly 13,000 clones, with roughly 80% occurring only once. The sequencing sample was made of peripheral blood. Receptors were obtained from a middle-aged man with active or convalescent COVID-19.

The chain uses TRBV4-2 and TRBJ1-3; 7 bases line up with TRBD1. The germline gives CDR1 LGHNA, CDR2 YNFKEQ. V trimming: 6 bases; J trimming: 0 bases; junction bases outside the gene matches: 11. The CDR3 has 17 amino acids. The DNA of the CDR3 is TGTGCCAGCAGTCTGGGGGGACAGTCCCGCTCTGGAAACACCATATATTTT. The encoded protein is CASSLGGQSRSGNTIYF.

V is TRBV7-6 and J is TRBJ1-3; D call uncertain. The V end lost 1 base, the J end lost 2 bases, and 12 bases lay between the germline ends. Germline CDR1 reads SGHVS; CDR2 reads FNYEAQ. The CDR3 is made up of 16 amino acids. The CDR3 protein is CASSLERGAPGNTIYF. The CDR3 DNA is TGTGCCAGCAGCTTAGAAAGAGGAGCACCTGGAAACACCATATATTTT.

The rearrangement joins TRBV5-4 to TRBJ2-7; 8 nucleotides align to TRBD1. The trim removed 7 bases at V and 2 bases at J, leaving 5 bases unmatched. The CDR3 runs 13 residues. Germline-derived CDR1 and CDR2 are SGHNT and YYREEE (reference sequence). The CDR3 here is CASQDRGTYEQYF. The CDR3, as DNA: TGTGCCAGCCAAGACAGGGGCACCTACGAGCAGTACTTC.

The J gene is TRBJ1-1, the V gene TRBV6-5, with no clear D. V shed 6 bases and J shed 1 base, with 6 bases lying between them. Per the germline V gene, CDR1 is MNHEY and CDR2 is SVGAGI. The CDR3 runs to 12 residues. CDR3 in amino acids: CASRRSNTEAFF. CDR3 DNA sequence: TGTGCCAGCAGGCGCTCGAACACTGAAGCTTTCTTT.

The rearrangement joins TRBV7-2 to TRBJ2-3; D is possibly TRBD2 (7 bases). The germline gives CDR1 SGHTA, CDR2 FQGNSA. This CDR3 has 15 residues. The V end lost 1 base, the J end lost 3 bases, and 11 bases lay between the germline ends. The CDR3 bases are TGTGCCAGCAGCTTAGGGCGGGGGCCGACAGATACGCAGTATTTT. Translated, it gives CASSLGRGPTDTQYF.

J is TRBJ1-2 and V is TRBV25-1, with D tentatively TRBD1 (5 bases). Trimming removed 4 bases from V and 2 bases from J, with 11 bases in between. The CDR3 length is 14 residues. CDR1 and CDR2 from the germline V gene are MGHDK and SYGVNS. The CDR3 nucleotides are TGTGCCAGCAGTGTGAGGGACTCGAACTATGGCTACACCTTC. This codes for CASSVRDSNYGYTF.

The chain links TRBV24-1 to TRBJ2-7, with D possibly matching TRBD2 (6 bases). The V end lost 5 bases, the J end lost 8 bases, and 18 bases lay between the germline ends. The CDR3 spans 14 residues. Germline V gives CDR1 KGHDR, CDR2 SFDVKD. CDR3 sequence: CATSGPPGLPKQYF. Written as DNA, the CDR3 is TGTGCCACCAGTGGTCCCCCGGGACTCCCCAAGCAGTACTTC.

The gene calls are TRBV4-1 and TRBJ1-2; tentatively, D is TRBD1 (6 bases). Trimming stripped 4 bases from V and 6 bases from J, with 18 bases between. CDR3 length equals 15 residues. Germline V CDR1 and CDR2: MGHRA, YSYEKL. Written as DNA, the CDR3 is TGCGCCAGCAGCCCATACTCCAGGGGTCTTGATGGCTACACCTTC. This translates into CASSPYSRGLDGYTF.

To note about this clone: The sample carries other DNA sequences with the same CDR3. The chain carries TRBV9 and TRBJ2-3; the D gene is possibly TRBD2 (5 bases). Trimming cost V 0 bases and J 5 bases, with 7 bases left between them. CDR3 length: 13 amino acids. CDR1 is SGDLS and CDR2 is YYNGEE in the germline V gene. CDR3 in amino acids: CASSVAGGDTQYF. CDR3 DNA sequence: TGTGCCAGCAGCGTAGCAGGAGGAGATACGCAGTATTTT.

This rearrangement joins TRBV2 to TRBJ1-2, with 7 bases matching TRBD1. Germline CDR1 and CDR2: SNHLY and FYNNEI. The trim removed 11 bases at V and 5 bases at J, leaving 11 bases unmatched. CDR3 length: 13 residues. The CDR3 spells CAESTGTEYGYTF. CDR3 sequence (DNA): TGTGCCGAATCGACAGGGACAGAGTATGGCTACACCTTC.

The V gene is TRBV3-1 (or the pseudogene TRBV3-2), the J gene TRBJ1-5; maybe TRBD1 (6 bases). Deletions cut 8 bases from V and 5 bases from J, with 10 bases between. There are 12 residues in the CDR3. Germline V lookup: CDR1 LGHDT, CDR2 YNNKEL (reference sequence). CDR3 bases: TGTGCCAGCGCACAGGGTGATCAGCCCCAGCATTTT. This encodes CASAQGDQPQHF.

CDR3 sequence reads: CASSPAGGSNQPQHF. CDR3 sequence (DNA): TGTGCCAGCAGTCCGGCCGGGGGGAGCAATCAGCCCCAGCATTTT. This chain connects TRBV6-5 to TRBJ1-5, with TRBD1 as a possible D gene (5 bases). The V end was cut by 5 bases, the J end by 1 base, with 12 bases between. Germline V gene data show CDR1 as MNHEY and CDR2 as SVGAGI. The CDR3 length is 15 residues.

The chain carries TRBV7-2 and TRBJ1-4, with D unresolved. The CDR3 runs 14 residues. The germline V gene encodes CDR1 SGHTA and CDR2 FQGNSA. Trimming stripped 0 bases from V and 5 bases from J, with 7 bases between. In nucleotides, the CDR3 is TGTGCCAGCAGCTTAGCGCGGCAGAATGAAAAACTGTTTTTT. As protein: CASSLARQNEKLFF.

In DNA form, the CDR3 reads TGTGCCAGTAGTATAGGAGCGGAATTCTATAATTCACCCCTCCACTTT. Protein: CASSIGAEFYNSPLHF. The chain has TRBV19 and TRBJ1-6; D call uncertain. Deletions cut 1 base from V and 3 bases from J, with 10 bases between. This CDR3 has 16 residues. The germline gives CDR1 LNHDA, CDR2 SQIVND (reference sequence).

This clone was observed a handful of times. The DNA of the CDR3 is TGTGCCAGCGCCGGAAGGGGCTACGAGCAGTACTTC. This sequence encodes CASAGRGYEQYF. The chain uses TRBV2 and TRBJ2-7; the D gene is possibly TRBD1 (5 bases). Germline-derived CDR1 and CDR2 are SNHLY and FYNNEI. CDR3 length: 12 amino acids. The germline V and J ends were trimmed by 8 bases and 3 bases, with 11 bases remaining between them.

The chain has TRBV11-2 and TRBJ2-7, with D perhaps TRBD1 (5 bases). Trimming took 1 base from V and 3 from J, leaving 13 bases between them. Germline lookup yields CDR1 SGHAT and CDR2 FQNNGV. The CDR3 covers 15 residues. The DNA for the CDR3 is TGTGCCAGCAGCTTAGGGGCAGGGCCGTTCTACGAGCAGTACTTC. This gives the protein CASSLGAGPFYEQYF.

In this sample, this clone turned up a few times. The chain joins TRBV19 to TRBJ2-5; the match to TRBD1 covers 9 bases. The length of the CDR3 is 17 residues. Germline CDR1 LNHDA, CDR2 SQIVND (reference sequence). V gave up 4 bases and J gave up 3 bases; unmatched junction bases: 12. In nucleotides, the CDR3 is TGTGCCAGTAGTACCGCGGACAGGGGATTGTATGAAGAGACCCAGTACTTC. Translated: CASSTADRGLYEETQYF.

V is TRBV5-1 and J is TRBJ2-3; D is perhaps TRBD2 (6 bases). This CDR3 is built from 12 residues. The germline V and J ends were trimmed by 5 bases and 3 bases, with 7 bases remaining between them. In germline, CDR1 is SGHRS, CDR2 YFSETQ. CDR3 DNA: TGCGCCAGCAGGGAGGGAACAGATACGCAGTATTTT. Translating it yields CASREGTDTQYF.

This chain joins TRBV6-6 and TRBJ1-2, with 9 positions matching TRBD1. Germline lookup yields CDR1 MNHNY and CDR2 SVGAGI (reference sequence). There are 14 residues in the CDR3. Trimming took 6 bases from V and 8 from J; bases not matched to a gene: 10. CDR3 DNA: TGTGCCAGCAGATCCGGGACAGGGTGGTCGGGCTACACCTTC. Its translation is CASRSGTGWSGYTF.

This sequence joins TRBV5-1 and TRBJ2-7; 10 bases line up with TRBD1. The junction had 11 bases not matched to a gene; V was cut back by 5 bases and J by 6 bases. Germline lookup yields CDR1 SGHRS and CDR2 YFSETQ. The CDR3 has 15 amino acids. CDR3 residues: CASRPGQGSSAEQYF. The DNA of the CDR3 is TGCGCCAGCAGACCGGGACAGGGGTCCTCGGCCGAGCAGTACTTC. Combining the CDR3 with reference TRBV5-1 and TRBJ2-7 gives the whole variable domain KAGVTQTPRYLIKTRGQQVTLSCSPISGHRSVSWYQQTPGQGLQFLFEYFSETQRNKGNFPGRFSGRQFSNSRSEMNVSTLELGDSALYLCASRPGQGSSAEQYFGPGTRLTVT.

In its sample, this clone was seen a few times. The chain couples TRBV3-1 (or the pseudogene TRBV3-2) to TRBJ1-2, with D possibly TRBD1 on 6 matching bases. The V end lost 4 bases, the J end lost 4 bases, and 13 bases lay between the germline ends. CDR3 size: 14 residues. From germline, CDR1 is LGHDT and CDR2 YNNKEL (reference sequence). The CDR3 DNA is TGTGCCAGCAGCCTTGGGGACACCCTCTATGGCTACACCTTC. Amino acid sequence: CASSLGDTLYGYTF.

V is TRBV6-5 and J is TRBJ1-2, with D perhaps matching TRBD1 (6 bases). This CDR3 is built from 12 residues. Germline-derived CDR1 and CDR2 are MNHEY and SVGAGI. V lost 6 bases, J lost 5 bases, and 10 bases lay in between. The CDR3 reads CASRTGMYGYTF. DNA of the CDR3: TGTGCCAGCAGAACAGGGATGTATGGCTACACCTTC.

The chain couples TRBV24-1 to TRBJ1-1, with D maybe TRBD1 (6 bases). Trimming removed 9 bases at V and 3 bases at J, with 13 bases between. Per the germline V gene, CDR1 is KGHDR and CDR2 is SFDVKD. There are 13 residues in the CDR3. CDR3 loop: CATRRGLDTEAFF. In DNA, the CDR3 is TGTGCCACCCGTAGGGGGTTGGACACTGAAGCTTTCTTT.

The chain has TRBV15 and TRBJ2-5; 11 positions match TRBD2. Trimming at V came to 0 bases and at J to 4 bases, leaving 1 base not matched to a gene. In germline, CDR1 is LNHNV, CDR2 YYDKDF (reference sequence). This CDR3 comprises 15 residues. As DNA, the CDR3 is TGTGCCACCAGCAGAGATAGCGGGGGGGCAGAGACCCAGTACTTC. It codes for CATSRDSGGAETQYF.

The J gene is TRBJ2-7, the V gene TRBV2; D is possibly TRBD2 (5 bases). Germline CDR1 is SNHLY and CDR2 is FYNNEI. Between the trimmed V and J ends, which lost 1 base and 1 base, there was a span of 8 bases. This CDR3 has 14 residues. As DNA, the CDR3 is TGTGCCAGCAGTGAAGGACGGGGTTCCTACGAGCAGTACTTC. It codes for CASSEGRGSYEQYF.

This chain uses TRBV5-1 with TRBJ2-7; 8 nucleotides align to TRBD1. Germline V gene data show CDR1 as SGHRS and CDR2 as YFSETQ. V lost 5 bases and J lost 6; bases outside the gene matches: 4. This CDR3 is built from 12 residues. The CDR3 bases are TGCGCCAGCAGGACAGGGACAGGCGAGCAGTACTTC. Its translation is CASRTGTGEQYF.

The chain employs TRBV19 and TRBJ1-5; tentative D call: TRBD1 (5 bases). V was clipped by 6 bases and J by 5 bases, with 11 bases between them. The CDR3 is 13 amino acids. Germline V gene sequence: CDR1 LNHDA, CDR2 SQIVND (reference sequence). For the CDR3, the DNA is TGTGCCAGTAGAGGGCAGGGCCATCAGCCCCAGCATTTT. It translates to CASRGQGHQPQHF.